The 25 T cell receptor beta chains below come from one sample, sequenced in a study of shared clonotypes between healthy human individuals. Sequencing was performed with immunoSEQ multiplex PCR; in TCRdb, only in-frame clones are kept and a portion is missing. In the table there are about 2.4 million clones, roughly nine tenths of which are singletons. The sequenced sample consisted of naive CD4+ T cells sorted from blood. Subset of the sample: CD45RA+ positively selected. All receptors come from a man between 18 and 29 years old in good health.

V and J are TRBV7-9 and TRBJ2-5; a weak D match, TRBD2 (5 bases). The CDR3 sequence is 14 residues long. The germline V gene has CDR1 SEHNR and CDR2 FQNEAQ (reference sequence). Between the trimmed V and J ends, which lost 1 base and 7 bases, there was a span of 13 bases. CDR3 in DNA: TGTGCCAGCAGCTTAGAGACCGGGGTCGGGACCCAGTACTTC. Encoded protein: CASSLETGVGTQYF.

The rearrangement links TRBV6-8 to TRBJ2-2; D ambiguous. In germline, CDR1 is MNHGY, CDR2 SAAAGT. Trimming cost V 6 bases and J 0 bases, with 8 bases left between them. This CDR3 spans 14 amino acids. The DNA for the CDR3 is TGTGCCAGCAGGCCTGCCGCGAACACCGGGGAGCTGTTTTTT. It codes for CASRPAANTGELFF.

The chain is built from TRBV19 and TRBJ2-7, with D possibly TRBD1 on 6 matching bases. Germline V gene lookup returns CDR1 LNHDA and CDR2 SQIVND (reference sequence). The CDR3 sequence is 13 residues long. V dropped 5 bases and J dropped 0 bases, with 8 bases sitting between them. The DNA of the CDR3 is TGTGCCAGTAGTCAACAGGGCTCCTACGAGCAGTACTTC. This gives the protein CASSQQGSYEQYF.

The chain uses TRBV19 and TRBJ2-6; maybe TRBD1 (6 bases). The CDR3 runs 17 residues. Germline V gene lookup returns CDR1 LNHDA and CDR2 SQIVND (reference sequence). Trimming took 4 bases from V and 0 from J, leaving 13 bases between them. The CDR3 loop reads CASSRARGPSGANVLTF. In DNA form, the CDR3 reads TGTGCCAGTAGTAGGGCCAGGGGACCCTCTGGGGCCAACGTCCTGACTTTC.

This clone appeared once. V gene TRBV5-1 combines with J gene TRBJ2-5; no firm D call. Trimming took 3 bases from V and 5 from J, leaving 8 bases between them. CDR3 length: 12 residues. CDR1 and CDR2 from the germline V gene are SGHRS and YFSETQ. The CDR3 reads CASSWSGETQYF. The CDR3 region has the DNA TGCGCCAGCAGCTGGTCTGGGGAGACCCAGTACTTC.

The count of this clone is one. The chain uses TRBV5-1 and TRBJ2-1, with 14 bases aligning to TRBD2. The V gene's germline CDR1 is SGHRS and CDR2 YFSETQ. J was trimmed by 9 bases and V by 4 bases; bases with no gene match: 6. The CDR3 sequence is 15 residues long. CDR3 bases: TGCGCCAGCAGCGACTCGGGACTAGCGGGAGTTGAGCAGTTCTTC. Protein sequence: CASSDSGLAGVEQFF.

This chain links TRBV6-6 with TRBJ2-7; D possibly corresponds to TRBD1 (6 bases). Between the trimmed V and J ends, which lost 6 bases and 1 base, there was a span of 16 bases. Looked up from germline, CDR1 is MNHNY and CDR2 is SVGAGI (reference sequence). The CDR3 totals 15 residues. CDR3 protein: CASRGAVSLSYEQYF. CDR3 nucleotide sequence: TGTGCCAGCAGGGGGGCGGTTTCTTTATCCTACGAGCAGTACTTC.

This chain links TRBV5-4 with TRBJ1-2, with a tentative D call TRBD1 (5 bases). The CDR3 contains 17 residues. In germline, CDR1 is SGHNT, CDR2 YYREEE (reference sequence). V was pared by 0 bases and J by 5 bases, with 20 bases between. Written as DNA, the CDR3 is TGTGCCAGCAGCTTGGAACGACAGTCCGCCACCTTATATGGCTACACCTTC. It yields the protein CASSLERQSATLYGYTF.

The gene calls are TRBV13 and TRBJ2-1, with D possibly being TRBD2 (6 bases). CDR1 is PRHDT, CDR2 FYEKMQ, per germline (reference sequence). This CDR3 comprises 15 residues. The V and J ends lost 7 bases and 4 bases respectively, with 17 bases between them. Written as DNA, the CDR3 is TGTGCCAGCAACCCGAAGACTAGGACATACAATGAGCAGTTCTTC. It codes for CASNPKTRTYNEQFF.

This chain connects TRBV5-5 to TRBJ2-1, with D perhaps given as TRBD1 or TRBD2 (6 bases each). This CDR3 is built from 16 residues. Germline V gene sequence: CDR1 SGHKS, CDR2 YYEKEE (reference sequence). V lost 2 bases, J lost 8 bases, and 20 bases lay in between. This chain's CDR3 is CASSFGGLARVDEQFF. Here the CDR3 DNA reads TGTGCCAGCAGCTTTGGGGGGCTGGCCCGGGTCGATGAGCAGTTCTTC.

The V gene is TRBV11-3, the J gene TRBJ2-5, with 13 bases fitting TRBD2. CDR3 size: 16 residues. Germline V gene sequence: CDR1 SGHNT, CDR2 YENEEA. Losses at the gene ends were 5 bases for V and 1 base for J; bases not matched to a gene: 4. The CDR3 here is CASSPGLAGAQETQYF. The CDR3 DNA follows: TGTGCCAGCAGCCCAGGACTAGCGGGGGCCCAAGAGACCCAGTACTTC.

The table lists this clone with a count of one. This chain uses TRBV6-6 with TRBJ2-5, with D possibly TRBD2 on 7 matching bases. The better agreement between TRBJ2-7 and the DNA end casts doubt on the J call. The V gene's germline CDR1 is MNHNY and CDR2 SVGAGI (reference sequence). The CDR3 has 13 amino acids. The CDR3 region is CASTQGGAYEQYF. Here the CDR3 DNA reads TGTGCCAGCACCCAAGGGGGGGCCTACGAGCAGTACTTC.

The chain has TRBV28 and TRBJ2-4; 7 bases map to TRBD2. The CDR3 is made up of 14 amino acids. CDR1 and CDR2 (germline): MDHEN, SYDVKM. The ends lost 5 bases at V and 4 bases at J; junction bases unmatched: 5. CDR3: CASSTPGGKNIQYF. The CDR3 region has the DNA TGTGCCAGCAGTACCCCCGGGGGGAAAAACATTCAGTACTTC.

This chain joins TRBV11-2 and TRBJ1-6; possible D gene TRBD1, 6 bases. This CDR3 has 16 residues. The ends were cut back, 3 bases at V and 6 bases at J, with 15 bases in the middle. Per germline, CDR1 SGHAT and CDR2 FQNNGV. The chain's CDR3 is CASSLSGGASNSPLHF. The CDR3 bases are TGTGCCAGCAGCTTGTCCGGGGGCGCGAGTAATTCACCCCTCCACTTT.

Concerning this clone itself: This sample also contains other DNA sequences that code for the same CDR3. The J gene is TRBJ2-1, the V gene TRBV7-9; 11 bases match TRBD2. V was clipped by 1 base and J by 6 bases; unmatched bases: 2. CDR1 and CDR2 (germline): SEHNR, FQNEAQ (reference sequence). This CDR3 is built from 15 residues. This CDR3 is CASSLVAGGLNEQFF. As DNA, the CDR3 is TGTGCCAGCAGCTTAGTAGCGGGGGGGCTCAATGAGCAGTTCTTC.

This chain connects TRBV5-1 to TRBJ2-5; D is possibly TRBD2 (6 bases). V was trimmed by 3 bases and J by 9 bases, leaving 15 bases between them. The CDR3 extends over 13 amino acids. CDR1 SGHRS and CDR2 YFSETQ come from the germline V gene. CDR3 amino acids: CASSWGDFGAQYF. CDR3 sequence (DNA): TGCGCCAGCAGCTGGGGGGACTTCGGGGCCCAGTACTTC.

The chain carries TRBV6-5 and TRBJ2-5; the D is unclear. V was trimmed by 0 bases and J by 4 bases, leaving 9 bases between them. Germline CDR1 and CDR2: MNHEY and SVGAGI. The CDR3 covers 14 residues. Here the CDR3 reads CASSYSPAPETQYF. In DNA, the CDR3 is TGTGCCAGCAGTTACTCTCCAGCCCCAGAGACCCAGTACTTC.

In regard to this clone: This sample also contains other DNA sequences that code for the same CDR3. The chain couples TRBV30 to TRBJ1-5; D perhaps matches TRBD1 (6 bases). From germline, CDR1 is GTSNPN and CDR2 SVGIG (reference sequence). V was pared by 0 bases and J by 6 bases, with 9 bases between. The CDR3 spans 13 residues. The CDR3 sequence is CAWSVLGGQPQHF. Here the CDR3 DNA reads TGTGCCTGGAGTGTACTAGGGGGTCAGCCCCAGCATTTT.

The J gene is TRBJ2-2, the V gene TRBV2; D is ambiguous. Trimming cost V 0 bases and J 1 base, with 3 bases left between them. Germline CDR1 and CDR2: SNHLY and FYNNEI. The CDR3 has 14 amino acids. In nucleotides, the CDR3 is TGTGCCAGCAGTGAAGCCATGAACACCGGGGAGCTGTTTTTT. It yields the protein CASSEAMNTGELFF.

With regard to this clone: The sample contains more than one DNA sequence encoding this CDR3. The chain combines TRBV30 with TRBJ2-1; D is possibly TRBD2 (6 bases). V dropped 0 bases and J dropped 9 bases, with 9 bases sitting between them. Looked up from germline, CDR1 is GTSNPN and CDR2 is SVGIG (reference sequence). This CDR3 is built from 12 residues. The CDR3 is CAWSVLAPEQFF. The CDR3 region has the DNA TGTGCCTGGAGTGTACTAGCCCCTGAGCAGTTCTTC.

V gene TRBV11-2 combines with J gene TRBJ2-7, with 7 bases identical to TRBD2. The CDR3 is 15 residues long. The junction had 6 bases not matched to a gene; V was cut back by 2 bases and J by 2 bases. Germline V gene data show CDR1 as SGHAT and CDR2 as FQNNGV. The CDR3 DNA is TGTGCCAGCAGCTTACACGCTAGCGGTCCCTACGAGCAGTACTTC. This sequence encodes CASSLHASGPYEQYF.

The genes are TRBV4-3 and TRBJ1-1; the D gene is possibly TRBD1 (5 bases). Germline assignment: CDR1 LGHNA and CDR2 YSLEER. This CDR3 spans 15 amino acids. Trimming removed 0 bases from V and 2 bases from J, with 10 bases in between. The CDR3 loop reads CASSQETRGNTEAFF. The DNA of the CDR3 is TGCGCCAGCAGCCAAGAGACTAGGGGCAACACTGAAGCTTTCTTT.

Regarding this clone: A read error may account for a junction end that differs from germline. CDR3 nucleotides: TGTGCCAGCAGCCCCCGGACTAGCGGGGGTTACGTGCAGTACTTC. Translated: CASSPRTSGGYVQYF. The chain links TRBV4-2 to TRBJ2-7, with 13 bases that match TRBD2. The germline gives CDR1 LGHNA, CDR2 YNFKEQ. The CDR3 is 15 residues long.

The chain couples TRBV15 to TRBJ1-2; D perhaps matches TRBD1 (5 bases). The germline gives CDR1 LNHNV, CDR2 YYDKDF (reference sequence). Trimming took off 3 bases at V and 12 bases at J, with 17 bases between the two ends. This CDR3 is 13 amino acids long. The CDR3 nucleotides read TGTGCCACCAGCAGTGGGGACTATCGGGCTCACACCTTC. As protein: CATSSGDYRAHTF.

This chain uses TRBV2 with TRBJ1-3; possibly TRBD1 for D (5 bases). CDR1 and CDR2 from the germline V gene are SNHLY and FYNNEI. This CDR3 has 15 residues. Trimming pared 7 bases from V and 0 bases from J, leaving 13 bases between. The chain's CDR3 is CASKDLGGSGNTIYF. The CDR3, as DNA: TGTGCCAGCAAGGACCTGGGGGGCTCTGGAAACACCATATATTTT.